This T cell receptor (beta chain) appears in the sequencing data of a study of blood T cell repertoires in COVID-19. About the research overall: COVID-19 samples collected from the United States, Italy and Spain covered acute and convalescent phases. Sample material is recorded as cDNA or gDNA derived from T cells, B-cell-depleted T cells, or PBMCs.

V shed 3 bases and J shed 3 bases, with 9 bases lying between them. The CDR3 spans 14 residues. Germline V gene sequence: CDR1 SGHRS, CDR2 YFSETQ. Assay: immunoSEQ multiplex PCR; the TCRdb copy retains only in-frame clones and omits some. The table shows some 96,000 clones, with around four fifths occurring only once. The chain couples TRBV5-1 to TRBJ2-2; D perhaps matches TRBD2 (6 bases). Material for sequencing was peripheral blood. The sequence was collected from a man aged 50-60 years with active or convalescent COVID-19. CDR3 protein: CASSWTTDTGELFF. CDR3 nucleotide sequence: TGCGCCAGCAGCTGGACTACCGACACCGGGGAGCTGTTTTTT.